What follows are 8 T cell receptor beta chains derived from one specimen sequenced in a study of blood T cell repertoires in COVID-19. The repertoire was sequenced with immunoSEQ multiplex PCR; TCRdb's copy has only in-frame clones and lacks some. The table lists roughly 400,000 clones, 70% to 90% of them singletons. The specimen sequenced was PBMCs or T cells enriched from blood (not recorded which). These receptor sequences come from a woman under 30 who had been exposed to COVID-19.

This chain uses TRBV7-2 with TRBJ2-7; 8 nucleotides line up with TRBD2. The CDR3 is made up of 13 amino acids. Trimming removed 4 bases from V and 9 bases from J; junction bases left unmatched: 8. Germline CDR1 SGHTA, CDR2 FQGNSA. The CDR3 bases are TGTGCCAGCAGCTCGATTAGCGGGATCGGGCAGTACTTC. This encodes CASSSISGIGQYF.

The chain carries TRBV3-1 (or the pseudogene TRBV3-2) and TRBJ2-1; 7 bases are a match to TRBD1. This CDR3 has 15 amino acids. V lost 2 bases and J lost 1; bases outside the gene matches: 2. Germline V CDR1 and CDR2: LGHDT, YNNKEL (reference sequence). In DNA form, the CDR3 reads TGTGCCAGCAGCCAACAACAGGGGTCCTACAATGAGCAGTTCTTC. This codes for CASSQQQGSYNEQFF.

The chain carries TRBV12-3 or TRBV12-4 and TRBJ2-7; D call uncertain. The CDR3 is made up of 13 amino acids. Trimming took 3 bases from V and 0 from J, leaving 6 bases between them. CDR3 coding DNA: TGTGCCAGCAGTTTGCACGGCTCCTACGAGCAGTACTTC. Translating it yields CASSLHGSYEQYF.

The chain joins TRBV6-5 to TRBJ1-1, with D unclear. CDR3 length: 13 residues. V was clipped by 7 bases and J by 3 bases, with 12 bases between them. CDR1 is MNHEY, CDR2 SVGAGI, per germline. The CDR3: CASKLARYTEAFF. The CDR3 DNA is TGTGCCAGCAAGCTCGCGCGGTACACTGAAGCTTTCTTT.

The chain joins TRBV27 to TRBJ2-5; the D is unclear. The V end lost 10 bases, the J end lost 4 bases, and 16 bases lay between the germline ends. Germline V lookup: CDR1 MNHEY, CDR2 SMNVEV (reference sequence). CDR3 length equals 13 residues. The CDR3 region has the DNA TGTGCCACCGTGTCCACTTCTACAGAGACCCAGTACTTC. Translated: CATVSTSTETQYF.

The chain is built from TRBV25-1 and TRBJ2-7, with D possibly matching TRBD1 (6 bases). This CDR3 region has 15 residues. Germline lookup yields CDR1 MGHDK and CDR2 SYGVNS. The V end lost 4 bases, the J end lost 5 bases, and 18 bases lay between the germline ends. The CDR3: CASSAVGARGHEQYF. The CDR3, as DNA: TGTGCCAGCAGTGCGGTGGGGGCGCGAGGCCACGAGCAGTACTTC.

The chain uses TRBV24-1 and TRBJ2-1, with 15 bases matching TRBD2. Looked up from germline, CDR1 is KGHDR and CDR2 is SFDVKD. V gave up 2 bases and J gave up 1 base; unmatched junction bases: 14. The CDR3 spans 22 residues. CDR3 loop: CATSDSTGGLAGGLISYNEQFF. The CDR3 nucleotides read TGTGCCACCAGTGATTCGACAGGGGGACTAGCGGGGGGCCTTATTTCCTACAATGAGCAGTTCTTC.

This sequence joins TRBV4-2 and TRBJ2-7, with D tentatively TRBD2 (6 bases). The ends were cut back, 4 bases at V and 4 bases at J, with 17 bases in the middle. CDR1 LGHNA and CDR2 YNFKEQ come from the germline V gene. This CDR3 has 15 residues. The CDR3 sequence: CASSRDGSPSYEQYF. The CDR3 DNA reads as TGTGCCAGCAGCCGAGACGGGAGCCCAAGTTACGAGCAGTACTTC.